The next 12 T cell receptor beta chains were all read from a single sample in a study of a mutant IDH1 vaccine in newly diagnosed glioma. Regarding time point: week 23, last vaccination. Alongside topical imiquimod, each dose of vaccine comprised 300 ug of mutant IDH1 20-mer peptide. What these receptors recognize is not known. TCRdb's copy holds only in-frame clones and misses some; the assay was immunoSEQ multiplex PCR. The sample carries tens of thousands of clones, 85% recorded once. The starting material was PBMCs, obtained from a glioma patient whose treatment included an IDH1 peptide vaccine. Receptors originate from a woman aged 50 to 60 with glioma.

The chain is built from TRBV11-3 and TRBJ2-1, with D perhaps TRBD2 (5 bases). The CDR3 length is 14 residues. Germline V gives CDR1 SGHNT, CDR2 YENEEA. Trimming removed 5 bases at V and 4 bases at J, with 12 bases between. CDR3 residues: CASSANSAYNEQFF. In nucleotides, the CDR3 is TGTGCCAGCAGCGCGAATAGCGCATACAATGAGCAGTTCTTC.

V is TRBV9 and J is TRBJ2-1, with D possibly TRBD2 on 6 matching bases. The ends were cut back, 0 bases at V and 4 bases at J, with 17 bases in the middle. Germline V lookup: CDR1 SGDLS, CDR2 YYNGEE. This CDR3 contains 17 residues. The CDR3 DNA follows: TGTGCCAGCAGCGTAGGTCTTCGGGCTAGCGTATACAATGAGCAGTTCTTC. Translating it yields CASSVGLRASVYNEQFF.

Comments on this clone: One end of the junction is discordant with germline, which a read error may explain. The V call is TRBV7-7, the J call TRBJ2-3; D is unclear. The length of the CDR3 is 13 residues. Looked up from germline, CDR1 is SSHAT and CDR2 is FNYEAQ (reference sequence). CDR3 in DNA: TGTGCTAGCAGCTTAGAATACCTAGATACGCAGTATTTT. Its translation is CASSLEYLDTQYF. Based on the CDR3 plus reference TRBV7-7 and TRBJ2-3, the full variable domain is GAGVSQSPRYKVTKRGQDVTLRCDPISSHATLYWYQQALGQGPEFLTYFNYEAQPDKSGLPSDRFSAERPEGSISTLTIQRTEQRDSAMYRCASSLEYLDTQYFGPGTRLTVL.

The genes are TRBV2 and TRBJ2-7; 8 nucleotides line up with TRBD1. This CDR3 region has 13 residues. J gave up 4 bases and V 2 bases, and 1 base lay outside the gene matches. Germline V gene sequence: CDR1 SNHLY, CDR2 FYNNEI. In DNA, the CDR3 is TGTGCCAGCAGTGAACAGGGGGCGTACGAGCAGTACTTC. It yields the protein CASSEQGAYEQYF.

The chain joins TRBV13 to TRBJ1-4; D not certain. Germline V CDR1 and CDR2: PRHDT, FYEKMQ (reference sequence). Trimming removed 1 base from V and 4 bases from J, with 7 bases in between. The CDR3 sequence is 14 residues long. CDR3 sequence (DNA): TGTGCCAGCAGCTTAGTAGGGTTTAATGAAAAACTGTTTTTT. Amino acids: CASSLVGFNEKLFF.

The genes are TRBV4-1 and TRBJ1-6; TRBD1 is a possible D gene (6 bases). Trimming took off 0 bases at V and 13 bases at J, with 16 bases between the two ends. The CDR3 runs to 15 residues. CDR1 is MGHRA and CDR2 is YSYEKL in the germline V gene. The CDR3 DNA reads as TGCGCCAGCAGCCAAGAAGGGACGGGGGGCAGGCCCCTCCACTTT. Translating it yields CASSQEGTGGRPLHF.

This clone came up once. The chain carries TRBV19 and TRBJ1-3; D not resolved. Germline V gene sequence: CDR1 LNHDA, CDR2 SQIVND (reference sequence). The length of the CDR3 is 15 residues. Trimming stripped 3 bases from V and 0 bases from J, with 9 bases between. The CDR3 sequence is CASSIDLSSGNTIYF. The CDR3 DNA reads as TGTGCCAGTAGTATCGACCTGAGCTCTGGAAACACCATATATTTT.

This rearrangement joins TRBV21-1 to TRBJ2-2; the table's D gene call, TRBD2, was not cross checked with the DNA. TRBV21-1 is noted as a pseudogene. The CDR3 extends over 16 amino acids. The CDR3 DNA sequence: TGTGCCAGCAGCAAACCCCAGCGGAGGGGTACCGGGGAGCTGTTTTTT. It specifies CASSKPQRRGTGELFF.

DNA for the CDR3: TGTGCCAGCAGCTTAGGGGGACAGTTAGATGACTATGGCTACACCTTC. This sequence encodes CASSLGGQLDDYGYTF. This rearrangement joins TRBV7-9 to TRBJ1-2, with TRBD1 identical over 7 bases. Germline V CDR1 and CDR2: SEHNR, FQNEAQ (reference sequence). The CDR3 consists of 16 residues. Trimming cost V 1 base and J 3 bases; bases outside gene matches: 8. The variable domain in full, with the rest retrieved from reference TRBV7-9 and TRBJ1-2, is DTGVSQNPRHKITKRGQNVTFRCDPISEHNRLYWYRQTLGQGPEFLTYFQNEAQLEKSRLLSDRFSAERPKGSFSTLEIQRTEQGDSAMYLCASSLGGQLDDYGYTFGSGTRLTVV.

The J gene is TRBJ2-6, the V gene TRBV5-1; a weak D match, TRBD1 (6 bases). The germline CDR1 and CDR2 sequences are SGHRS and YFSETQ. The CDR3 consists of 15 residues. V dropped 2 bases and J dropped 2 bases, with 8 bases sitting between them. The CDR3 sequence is CASSLQGAGANVLTF. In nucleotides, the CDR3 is TGCGCCAGCAGCTTACAGGGTGCTGGGGCCAACGTCCTGACTTTC.

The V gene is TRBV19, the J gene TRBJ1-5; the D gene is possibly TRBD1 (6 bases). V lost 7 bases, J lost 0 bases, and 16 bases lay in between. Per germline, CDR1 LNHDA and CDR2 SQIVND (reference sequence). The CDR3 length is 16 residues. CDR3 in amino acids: CASNRAPPYSNQPQHF. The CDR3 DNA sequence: TGTGCCAGTAACAGGGCTCCCCCTTATAGCAATCAGCCCCAGCATTTT. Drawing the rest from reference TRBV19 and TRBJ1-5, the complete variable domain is DGGITQSPKYLFRKEGQNVTLSCEQNLNHDAMYWYRQDPGQGLRLIYYSQIVNDFQKGDIAEGYSVSREKKESFPLTVTSAQKNPTAFYLCASNRAPPYSNQPQHFGDGTRLSIL.

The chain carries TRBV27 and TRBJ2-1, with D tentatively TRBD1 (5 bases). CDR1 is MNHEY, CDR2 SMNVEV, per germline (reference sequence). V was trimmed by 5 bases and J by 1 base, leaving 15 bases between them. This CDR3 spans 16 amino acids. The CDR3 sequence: CASSPFRGLSYNEQFF. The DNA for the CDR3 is TGTGCCAGCAGTCCATTTAGGGGATTGTCCTACAATGAGCAGTTCTTC.